This is a list of T cell receptor beta chains from one sample in a study of T-cell memory formation after mild COVID-19. TCRdb passed the 5' RACE reads through MiXCR, listing each CDR3 protein once. The repertoire holds over 150,000 distinct CDR3 sequences, roughly 18% seen once, with roughly 3.9% in the top ten. Sequences were obtained from PBMCs or a T cell subset sorted from them (not recorded which). These receptors came from a man aged 18-30 years who had mild COVID-19 (a few samples of this study predate the infection). Cell type and time point are not known. Each CDR3 is given with its conserved first and last residue. The order of the fields is V gene, clone size, D gene, J gene, CDR3 protein, CDR3 DNA. A D gene is named only where the DNA matches it firmly. The size of a clone is reported for some rows only, either as once, few or many, or as a class for expanded clones.

V gene: TRBV7-9
clone size: few
D gene: NA
J gene: TRBJ2-5
CDR3 protein: CASSLQHFRGIVTQYF
CDR3 DNA: TGTGCCAGCAGCTTACAACACTTTAGGGGGATTGTGACCCAGTACTTC

V gene: TRBV20-1
clone size: few
D gene: TRBD1
J gene: TRBJ1-1
CDR3 protein: CSAGKGAYTEAFF
CDR3 DNA: TGCAGTGCTGGGAAGGGGGCTTACACTGAAGCTTTCTTT

V gene: TRBV18
clone size: few
D gene: TRBD1
J gene: TRBJ1-6
CDR3 protein: CASSPSGDSLNSPLHF
CDR3 DNA: TGTGCCAGCTCACCGTCGGGGGACAGTCTCAATTCACCCCTCCACTTT

V gene: TRBV7-9
clone size: NA
D gene: NA
J gene: TRBJ2-1
CDR3 protein: CASSWQQGNEQFF
CDR3 DNA: TGTGCCAGCAGCTGGCAACAGGGCAATGAGCAGTTCTTC

V gene: TRBV18
clone size: few
D gene: NA
J gene: TRBJ1-1
CDR3 protein: CASSPTGKVANTEAFF
CDR3 DNA: TGTGCCAGCTCACCAACAGGGAAGGTTGCGAACACTGAAGCTTTCTTT

V gene: TRBV20-1
clone size: few
D gene: NA
J gene: TRBJ1-6
CDR3 protein: CSARSSYNSPLHF
CDR3 DNA: TGCAGTGCTAGAAGTTCCTATAATTCACCCCTCCACTTT

V gene: TRBV2
clone size: few
D gene: NA
J gene: TRBJ1-1
CDR3 protein: CAIEKGGYTEAFF
CDR3 DNA: TGTGCCATCGAGAAGGGTGGATACACTGAAGCTTTCTTT

V gene: TRBV5-1
clone size: few
D gene: NA
J gene: TRBJ2-5
CDR3 protein: CASSLEGEKETQYF
CDR3 DNA: TGCGCCAGCAGCTTGGAAGGGGAAAAAGAGACCCAGTACTTC

V gene: TRBV3-1
clone size: few
D gene: NA
J gene: TRBJ2-7
CDR3 protein: CASSHATASYEQYF
CDR3 DNA: TGTGCCAGCAGCCATGCAACGGCCTCCTACGAGCAGTACTTC

V gene: TRBV18
clone size: NA
D gene: NA
J gene: TRBJ2-7
CDR3 protein: CASSPVGPTTYEQYF
CDR3 DNA: TGTGCCAGCTCACCGGTTGGGCCGACAACCTACGAGCAGTACTTC

V gene: TRBV12-3/TRBV12-4
clone size: few
D gene: TRBD1
J gene: TRBJ2-5
CDR3 protein: CASTRDRAETQYF
CDR3 DNA: TGTGCCAGCACCCGGGACAGGGCAGAGACCCAGTACTTC

V gene: TRBV12-3/TRBV12-4
clone size: few
D gene: TRBD1
J gene: TRBJ1-3
CDR3 protein: CASTPRDSGNTIYF
CDR3 DNA: TGTGCCAGCACCCCCCGGGACAGTGGAAACACCATATATTTT

V gene: TRBV29-1
clone size: few
D gene: NA
J gene: TRBJ1-2
CDR3 protein: CSVGANYGYTF
CDR3 DNA: TGCAGCGTAGGAGCTAACTATGGCTACACCTTC

V gene: TRBV12-3/TRBV12-4
clone size: many
D gene: NA
J gene: TRBJ1-6
CDR3 protein: CASSLRDPRDSPLHF
CDR3 DNA: TGTGCCAGCAGCCTTCGGGACCCTAGGGACTCACCCCTCCACTTT

V gene: TRBV3-1
clone size: few
D gene: NA
J gene: TRBJ1-1
CDR3 protein: CASSQAREGTEAFF
CDR3 DNA: TGTGCCAGCAGCCAAGCCAGGGAGGGCACTGAAGCTTTCTTT

V gene: TRBV7-9
clone size: NA
D gene: NA
J gene: TRBJ2-3
CDR3 protein: CASSWDTRTQYF
CDR3 DNA: TGTGCCAGCAGCTGGGACACCCGTACGCAGTATTTT

V gene: TRBV4-2
clone size: few
D gene: NA
J gene: TRBJ2-6
CDR3 protein: CASSQVEGGTGANVLTF
CDR3 DNA: TGTGCCAGCAGCCAAGTTGAAGGGGGAACTGGGGCCAACGTCCTGACTTTC

V gene: TRBV11-1
clone size: few
D gene: TRBD1
J gene: TRBJ2-2
CDR3 protein: CASRGQGGTGELFF
CDR3 DNA: TGTGCCAGCAGGGGACAGGGGGGCACCGGGGAGCTGTTTTTT

V gene: TRBV2
clone size: few
D gene: NA
J gene: TRBJ2-7
CDR3 protein: CASKVGEQYF
CDR3 DNA: TGTGCCAGCAAGGTCGGCGAGCAGTACTTC

V gene: TRBV12-3/TRBV12-4
clone size: NA
D gene: NA
J gene: TRBJ1-5
CDR3 protein: CASSLGGSVNQPQHF
CDR3 DNA: TGTGCCAGCAGTTTAGGGGGTTCGGTCAATCAGCCCCAGCATTTT

V gene: TRBV7-2
clone size: NA
D gene: TRBD1
J gene: TRBJ2-3
CDR3 protein: CASNAGTGGSTDTQYF
CDR3 DNA: TGTGCCAGCAACGCAGGGACAGGGGGCAGCACAGATACGCAGTATTTT

V gene: TRBV4-1
clone size: NA
D gene: TRBD1
J gene: TRBJ2-2
CDR3 protein: CASARTGRNTGELFF
CDR3 DNA: TGCGCCAGCGCTCGGACAGGGCGTAACACCGGGGAGCTGTTTTTT

V gene: TRBV20-1
clone size: NA
D gene: NA
J gene: TRBJ1-5
CDR3 protein: CSARTDMGQPQHF
CDR3 DNA: TGCAGTGCTAGAACTGATATGGGGCAGCCCCAGCATTTT

V gene: TRBV18
clone size: NA
D gene: NA
J gene: TRBJ1-6
CDR3 protein: CASSPVNSPLHF
CDR3 DNA: TGTGCCAGCTCACCAGTTAATTCACCCCTCCACTTT

V gene: TRBV11-2
clone size: NA
D gene: NA
J gene: TRBJ2-6
CDR3 protein: CASRAVRGANVLTF
CDR3 DNA: TGTGCCAGCAGAGCGGTGAGGGGGGCCAACGTCCTGACTTTC

V gene: TRBV20-1
clone size: NA
D gene: NA
J gene: TRBJ1-2
CDR3 protein: CSASRDARGVHRGSGYTF
CDR3 DNA: TGCAGTGCGTCCAGGGACGCCCGGGGAGTCCACCGGGGGAGTGGCTACACCTTC

V gene: TRBV3-1
clone size: NA
D gene: TRBD2
J gene: TRBJ2-2
CDR3 protein: CASSRTRLTGELFF
CDR3 DNA: TGTGCCAGCAGCCGGACTAGACTGACCGGGGAGCTGTTTTTT

V gene: TRBV5-1
clone size: NA
D gene: NA
J gene: TRBJ2-1
CDR3 protein: CASSVDNEQFF
CDR3 DNA: TGCGCCAGCAGCGTAGACAATGAGCAGTTCTTC

V gene: TRBV19
clone size: few
D gene: NA
J gene: TRBJ1-5
CDR3 protein: CASSIDRDQPQHF
CDR3 DNA: TGTGCCAGTAGTATAGACAGGGATCAGCCCCAGCATTTT

V gene: TRBV20-1
clone size: NA
D gene: NA
J gene: TRBJ2-5
CDR3 protein: CSPTLGETQYF
CDR3 DNA: TGCAGTCCCACCCTTGGGGAGACCCAGTACTTC

V gene: TRBV6-1
clone size: few
D gene: NA
J gene: TRBJ2-1
CDR3 protein: CASSDTFFEQFF
CDR3 DNA: TGTGCCAGCAGTGACACCTTCTTTGAGCAGTTCTTC

V gene: TRBV11-1
clone size: NA
D gene: NA
J gene: TRBJ2-2
CDR3 protein: CASSLTVTNTGELFF
CDR3 DNA: TGTGCCAGCAGCTTAACAGTGACGAACACCGGGGAGCTGTTTTTT

V gene: TRBV29-1
clone size: few
D gene: NA
J gene: TRBJ1-5
CDR3 protein: CSGGGGDQPQHF
CDR3 DNA: TGCAGCGGCGGGGGAGGGGATCAGCCCCAGCATTTT

V gene: TRBV5-1
clone size: few
D gene: NA
J gene: TRBJ2-1
CDR3 protein: CASSITSAQNNEQFF
CDR3 DNA: TGCGCCAGCAGCATCACTTCGGCACAGAACAATGAGCAGTTCTTC

V gene: TRBV20-1
clone size: NA
D gene: NA
J gene: TRBJ2-5
CDR3 protein: CSATRETQYF
CDR3 DNA: TGCAGTGCTACACGAGAGACCCAGTACTTC

V gene: TRBV11-2
clone size: NA
D gene: TRBD1
J gene: TRBJ2-7
CDR3 protein: CASSSGTGGTYEQYF
CDR3 DNA: TGTGCCAGCAGCTCCGGGACAGGGGGAACCTACGAGCAGTACTTC

V gene: TRBV7-2
clone size: NA
D gene: NA
J gene: TRBJ2-7
CDR3 protein: CASSLDGANEQYF
CDR3 DNA: TGTGCCAGCAGCTTGGATGGTGCGAACGAGCAGTACTTC

V gene: TRBV27
clone size: NA
D gene: NA
J gene: TRBJ1-6
CDR3 protein: CASSLGGVRNSPLHF
CDR3 DNA: TGTGCCAGCAGTTTAGGGGGGGTGCGAAATTCACCCCTCCACTTT

V gene: TRBV19
clone size: few
D gene: TRBD1
J gene: TRBJ2-7
CDR3 protein: CASSIDRGDEQYF
CDR3 DNA: TGTGCCAGTAGTATCGACAGGGGTGACGAGCAGTACTTC

V gene: TRBV18
clone size: NA
D gene: NA
J gene: TRBJ1-2
CDR3 protein: CASSPPEDGNYGYTF
CDR3 DNA: TGTGCCAGCTCACCCCCAGAGGACGGAAACTATGGCTACACCTTC

V gene: TRBV4-2
clone size: NA
D gene: TRBD1
J gene: TRBJ1-2
CDR3 protein: CASSQEQGANYGYTF
CDR3 DNA: TGTGCCAGCAGCCAAGAGCAGGGGGCTAACTATGGCTACACCTTC

V gene: TRBV5-4
clone size: NA
D gene: NA
J gene: TRBJ2-6
CDR3 protein: CASRNPVASGANVLTF
CDR3 DNA: TGTGCCAGCAGGAACCCGGTCGCCTCTGGGGCCAACGTCCTGACTTTC

V gene: TRBV7-3
clone size: NA
D gene: NA
J gene: TRBJ2-5
CDR3 protein: CASPQGHLQETQYF
CDR3 DNA: TGTGCCAGCCCCCAAGGGCATTTACAAGAGACCCAGTACTTC

V gene: TRBV25-1
clone size: NA
D gene: NA
J gene: TRBJ1-4
CDR3 protein: CASSESGRGGEKLFF
CDR3 DNA: TGTGCCAGCAGCGAATCGGGCAGGGGCGGTGAAAAACTGTTTTTT

V gene: TRBV5-1
clone size: NA
D gene: NA
J gene: TRBJ1-4
CDR3 protein: CASSSYSATNEKLFF
CDR3 DNA: TGCGCCAGCAGCTCCTACAGTGCAACTAATGAAAAACTGTTTTTT

V gene: TRBV5-1
clone size: NA
D gene: NA
J gene: TRBJ1-1
CDR3 protein: CASSRTVTNTEAFF
CDR3 DNA: TGCGCCAGCTCCCGCACGGTGACTAACACTGAAGCTTTCTTT

V gene: TRBV15
clone size: NA
D gene: NA
J gene: TRBJ1-1
CDR3 protein: CATSRDRWNTEAFF
CDR3 DNA: TGTGCCACCAGCAGAGATCGGTGGAACACTGAAGCTTTCTTT

V gene: TRBV4-1
clone size: few
D gene: TRBD1
J gene: TRBJ1-1
CDR3 protein: CASSQTKAGTGRNTEAFF
CDR3 DNA: TGCGCCAGCAGCCAAACTAAGGCCGGGACAGGGAGGAACACTGAAGCTTTCTTT

V gene: TRBV12-3/TRBV12-4
clone size: few
D gene: NA
J gene: TRBJ2-3
CDR3 protein: CASSRGLARTDTQYF
CDR3 DNA: TGTGCCAGCAGCCGGGGACTCGCTCGCACAGATACGCAGTATTTT

V gene: TRBV24-1
clone size: NA
D gene: NA
J gene: TRBJ1-4
CDR3 protein: CATAQGDEKLFF
CDR3 DNA: TGTGCCACCGCCCAAGGGGATGAAAAACTGTTTTTT

V gene: TRBV20-1
clone size: NA
D gene: NA
J gene: TRBJ2-2
CDR3 protein: CSARDPGGLSGELFF
CDR3 DNA: TGCAGTGCTAGAGATCCGGGGGGCTTATCCGGGGAGCTGTTTTTT

V gene: TRBV7-9
clone size: many
D gene: NA
J gene: TRBJ1-5
CDR3 protein: CASSPLQGDQPQHF
CDR3 DNA: TGTGCCAGCAGCCCTCTCCAGGGAGATCAGCCCCAGCATTTT

V gene: TRBV11-2
clone size: NA
D gene: NA
J gene: TRBJ2-2
CDR3 protein: CASSRDRGAGAGELFF
CDR3 DNA: TGTGCCAGCAGCCGGGACCGGGGGGCAGGGGCCGGGGAGCTGTTTTTT